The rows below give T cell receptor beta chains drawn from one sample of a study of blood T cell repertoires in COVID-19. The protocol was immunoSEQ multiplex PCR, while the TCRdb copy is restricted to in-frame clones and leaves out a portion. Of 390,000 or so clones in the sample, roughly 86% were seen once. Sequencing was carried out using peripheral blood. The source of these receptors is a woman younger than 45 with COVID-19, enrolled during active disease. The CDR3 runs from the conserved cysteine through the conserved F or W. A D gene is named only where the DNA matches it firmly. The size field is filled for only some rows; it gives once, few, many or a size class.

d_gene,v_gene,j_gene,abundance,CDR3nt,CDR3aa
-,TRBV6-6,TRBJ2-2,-,TGTGCCAGCAGTTACTCGAGTCGGACCGGGGAGCTGTTTTTT,CASSYSSRTGELFF
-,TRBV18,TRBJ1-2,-,TGTGCCAGCTCACCCACCGACAGCTCTGGCTACACCTTC,CASSPTDSSGYTF
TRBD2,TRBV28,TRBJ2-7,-,TGTGCCAGCAGCCGCCCCGGGACTACCGACTACGAGCAGTACTTC,CASSRPGTTDYEQYF
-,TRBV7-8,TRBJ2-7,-,TGTGCCAGCAGCTCAAGCAAAGGGGTCTACGAGCAGTACTTC,CASSSSKGVYEQYF
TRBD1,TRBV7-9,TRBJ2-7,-,TGTGCCAGCAGCTTGGTGACAGGGCTAACCTACGAGCAGTACTTC,CASSLVTGLTYEQYF
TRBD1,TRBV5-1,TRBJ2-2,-,TGCGCCAGCAGCTTCCCGGACAGGGACACCGGGGAGCTGTTTTTT,CASSFPDRDTGELFF
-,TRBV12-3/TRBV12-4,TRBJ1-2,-,TGTGCCAGCAGTTTACAGCGGGGCTACACCTTC,CASSLQRGYTF
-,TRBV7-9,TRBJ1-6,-,TGTGCCAGCAGCTGGGCGGGGTCGGGAAATAATTCACCCCTCCACTTT,CASSWAGSGNNSPLHF
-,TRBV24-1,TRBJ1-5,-,TGTGCCACCAGTGCGGGGGGTTATAGCAATCAGCCCCAGCATTTT,CATSAGGYSNQPQHF
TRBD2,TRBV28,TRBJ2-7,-,TGTGCCAGCAGCCTTACTAGCGCTTTCGACGAGCAGTACTTC,CASSLTSAFDEQYF
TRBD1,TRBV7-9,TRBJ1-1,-,TGTGCCAGCAGCTGGCCGGGACAGGGGAACACTGAAGCTTTCTTT,CASSWPGQGNTEAFF
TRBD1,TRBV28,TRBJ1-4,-,TGTGCCAGCAGTTTTGGGCCGGGACAGGGTTATGAAAAACTGTTTTTT,CASSFGPGQGYEKLFF
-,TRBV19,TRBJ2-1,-,TGTGCCAGTATTGGGGGGTTGGGCTCCTACAATGAGCAGTTCTTC,CASIGGLGSYNEQFF
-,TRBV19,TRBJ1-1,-,TGTGCCAGTAGTATGGCAAGGGGGACTGAAGCTTTCTTT,CASSMARGTEAFF
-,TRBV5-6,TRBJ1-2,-,TGTGCCAGCAGCCCAGGACAGAATAACTATGGCTACACCTTC,CASSPGQNNYGYTF
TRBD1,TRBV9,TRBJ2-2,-,TGTGCCAGCAGCGCGGGACAGCCGAACACCGGGGAGCTGTTTTTT,CASSAGQPNTGELFF
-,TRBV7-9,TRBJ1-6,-,TGTGCCAGCAGCTTCATAGGAGGGGAGTGGGATTCACCCCTCCACTTT,CASSFIGGEWDSPLHF
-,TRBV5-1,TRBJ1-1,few,TGCGCCAGCAGCTTGAATCAGAACACTGAAGCTTTCTTT,CASSLNQNTEAFF
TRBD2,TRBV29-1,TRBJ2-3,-,TGCAGCGGGGGGGAGGGGACAGATACGCAGTATTTT,CSGGEGTDTQYF
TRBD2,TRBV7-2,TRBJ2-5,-,TGTGCCAGCACCATAGCGGGAGGCGTCGAGACCCAGTACTTC,CASTIAGGVETQYF
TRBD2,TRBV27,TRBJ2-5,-,TGTGCCAGCAGTCCGTCGTTAGCGGGAGTCACCCCGCCGGAGACCCAGTACTTC,CASSPSLAGVTPPETQYF
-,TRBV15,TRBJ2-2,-,TGTGCCACCAGCAGAGTCCAAGGGAGAACCGGGGAGCTGTTTTTT,CATSRVQGRTGELFF
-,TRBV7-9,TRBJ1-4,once,TGTGCCAGCAGCTTCGGGAGGGGGACTAATGAAAAACTGTTTTTT,CASSFGRGTNEKLFF
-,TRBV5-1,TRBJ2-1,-,TGCGCCAGCAGCCCCAGCGGAGTACTCCGCTCCTACAATGAGCAGTTCTTC,CASSPSGVLRSYNEQFF
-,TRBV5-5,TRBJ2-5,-,TGTGCCAGCAGCTCCTCGGTGTCGTGGTACCAAGAGACCCAGTACTTC,CASSSSVSWYQETQYF
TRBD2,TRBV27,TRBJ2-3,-,TGTGCCAGCAGTTTAACCGAGGCTAGCGGGGTACCAGATACGCAGTATTTT,CASSLTEASGVPDTQYF
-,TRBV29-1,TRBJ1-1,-,TGCAGCGTCCCGGGATCAGCTAGAACTGAAGCTTTCTTT,CSVPGSARTEAFF
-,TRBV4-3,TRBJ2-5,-,TGCGCCAGCAGCCAAGATCCGGGGGGCTTAAAGACCCAGTACTTC,CASSQDPGGLKTQYF
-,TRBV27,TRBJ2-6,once,TGTGCCAGCAGTTCCTATTCAAGCTCTGGGGCCAACGTCCTGACTTTC,CASSSYSSSGANVLTF
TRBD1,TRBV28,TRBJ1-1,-,TGTGCCAGCAGTGAACAGGGGGCTCCCACTGAAGCTTTCTTT,CASSEQGAPTEAFF
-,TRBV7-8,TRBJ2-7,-,TGTGCCAGCAGCGTCCAAGGAGGGCAGTACGAGCAGTACTTC,CASSVQGGQYEQYF
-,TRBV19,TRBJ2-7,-,TGTGCCAGTATGGGAGGTCCCCTCTACGAGCAGTACTTC,CASMGGPLYEQYF
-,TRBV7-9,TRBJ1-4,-,TGTGCCACCAGCCAAGTATCAGGGTTTTCTGAAAAACTGTTTTTT,CATSQVSGFSEKLFF
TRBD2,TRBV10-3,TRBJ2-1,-,TGTGCCATCAGACCGGGACTAGCGGGCTCGGATGAGCAGTTCTTC,CAIRPGLAGSDEQFF
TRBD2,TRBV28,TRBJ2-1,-,TGTGCCAGCAGAATAGCGGGAGGGCCGGGAAATGAGCAGTTCTTC,CASRIAGGPGNEQFF
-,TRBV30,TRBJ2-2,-,TGTGCCTGGACCCTCACAGGGTTCACCGGGGAGCTGTTTTTT,CAWTLTGFTGELFF
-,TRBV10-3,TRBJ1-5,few,TGTGCCATCAGTGGGACAGAAAATCAGCCCCAGCATTTT,CAISGTENQPQHF
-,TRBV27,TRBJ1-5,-,TGTGCCAGCAGACCGTCAGGGTGGATTCAGCCCCAGCATTTT,CASRPSGWIQPQHF
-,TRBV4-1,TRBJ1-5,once,TGCGCCAGCAGCCCCAGGAAAGGAAGCAATCAGCCCCAGCATTTT,CASSPRKGSNQPQHF
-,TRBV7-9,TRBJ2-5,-,TGTGCCAGCAGCCCCCTGAGCGGTCCCCAAGGGACCCAGTACTTC,CASSPLSGPQGTQYF
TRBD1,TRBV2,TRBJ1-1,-,TGTGCCAGCACCGAACAGGGGGCCCGTGATACTGAAGCTTTCTTT,CASTEQGARDTEAFF
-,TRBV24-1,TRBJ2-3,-,TGTGCCACCAGTGATTTGGCGTTCGGGGGCACAGATACGCAGTATTTT,CATSDLAFGGTDTQYF